This entry concerns a single T cell receptor beta chain. V gave up 4 bases and J gave up 4 bases, with 8 bases separating them. The CDR3 is made up of 12 amino acids. From germline, CDR1 is SNHLY and CDR2 FYNNEI. Under the authors' procedure: Cell counts per sample came from amplifying reference gene primers. Profiling relied on immunoSEQ multiplex PCR, and the TCRdb table lists in-frame clones only, not all of them. The V and J calls and clone size come from that table; D and trimming were worked out from the DNA. The data contain some 200,000 clones, 70% to 90% of them seen just once; the ten biggest clones take up around 10%. The data are from a study of blood T cell repertoires in COVID-19. Study overall: The United States, Italy and Spain supplied acute and convalescent COVID-19 samples. The cDNA or gDNA used as material had been derived from T cells, B-cell-depleted T cells, or PBMCs.

This TCR was sampled from a woman aged 80 or over with acute or convalescent COVID-19. Sequencing was performed on peripheral blood. The chain employs TRBV2 and TRBJ2-7; the D is unclear. The CDR3 coding sequence is TGTGCCAGCAGTGTGTCCGTGTACGAGCAGTACTTC. Protein: CASSVSVYEQYF. The variable domain in full, completed from reference TRBV2 and TRBJ2-7, reads EPEVTQTPSHQVTQMGQEVILRCVPISNHLYFYWYRQILGQKVEFLVSFYNNEISEKSEIFDDQFSVERPDGSNFTLKIRSTKLEDSAMYFCASSVSVYEQYFGPGTRLTVT.